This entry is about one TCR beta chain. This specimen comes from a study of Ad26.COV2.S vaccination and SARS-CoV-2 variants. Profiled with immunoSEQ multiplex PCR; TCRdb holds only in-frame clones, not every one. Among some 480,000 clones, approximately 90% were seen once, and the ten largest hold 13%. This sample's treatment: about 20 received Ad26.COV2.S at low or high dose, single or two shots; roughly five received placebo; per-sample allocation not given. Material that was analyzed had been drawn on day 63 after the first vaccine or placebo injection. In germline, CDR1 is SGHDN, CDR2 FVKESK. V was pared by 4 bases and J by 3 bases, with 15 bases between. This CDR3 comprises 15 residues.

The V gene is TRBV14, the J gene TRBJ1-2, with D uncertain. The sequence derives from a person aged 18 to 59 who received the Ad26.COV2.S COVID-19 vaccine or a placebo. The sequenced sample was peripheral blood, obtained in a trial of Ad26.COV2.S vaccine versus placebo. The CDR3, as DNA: TGTGCCAGCAGCCTATCCGGTCTATGGGACTATGGCTACACCTTC. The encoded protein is CASSLSGLWDYGYTF.